These 26 T cell receptor beta chains originate from one sample sequenced in a study of T cells in Graves' hyperthyroidism and ophthalmopathy. Amplification of TCR beta CDR3 regions used RNA as the template. TCR CDR3 regions were first amplified by RT-PCR with HTBI primers. TCRdb re-called the multiplex PCR reads through MiXCR, storing one row per CDR3 protein. The sample has around 300,000 distinct CDR3 sequences, approximately 13% seen once; the top ten hold under 30%. The source material was blood. Every receptor here comes from a woman aged 30 to 39 with Graves' hyperthyroidism.

This clonotype was detected only a few times. V usage is TRBV6-1 and J usage is TRBJ2-4; TRBD2 aligns across 7 bases. This CDR3 contains 13 residues. CDR1 is MNHNS, CDR2 SASEGT, per germline. V lost 7 bases and J lost 6; bases outside the gene matches: 6. The CDR3 region is CASTTGGANIQYF. DNA of the CDR3: TGTGCCAGCACCACGGGGGGAGCAAACATTCAGTACTTC.

This clonotype was seen at least ten times. The rearrangement links TRBV27 to TRBJ1-2; maybe TRBD1 (5 bases). CDR1 is MNHEY, CDR2 SMNVEV, per germline (reference sequence). The CDR3 spans 15 residues. V was shortened by 4 bases and J by 4 bases, with 16 bases between the two germline ends. The CDR3: CASSSKIRGTYGYTF. The CDR3 nucleotides read TGTGCCAGCAGTTCCAAAATCAGAGGGACCTATGGCTACACCTTC.

In its sample, this clonotype was seen many times. The chain couples TRBV7-2 to TRBJ1-1; D perhaps matches TRBD1 (6 bases). Trimming shortened V by 5 bases and J by 11 bases, and 12 bases separated the two germline ends. The CDR3 spans 11 residues. In germline, CDR1 is SGHTA, CDR2 FQGNSA. CDR3 region: CASSQGHVAFF. The CDR3 coding sequence is TGTGCCAGCAGCCAGGGACACGTCGCTTTCTTT.

The J gene is TRBJ2-2, the V gene TRBV4-2, with TRBD1 identical over 7 bases. Germline V gives CDR1 LGHNA, CDR2 YNFKEQ. This CDR3 has 13 residues. Losses at the gene ends were 6 bases for V and 7 bases for J; bases not matched to a gene: 5. The CDR3 DNA is TGTGCCAGCAGGAGACAGGGCAACGGGGAGCTGTTTTTT. This codes for CASRRQGNGELFF.

The chain joins TRBV4-1 to TRBJ2-7; D tentatively fits TRBD1 or TRBD2 (5 bases each). The CDR3 totals 16 residues. Germline CDR1 and CDR2: MGHRA and YSYEKL. Trimming pared 1 base from V and 1 base from J, leaving 14 bases between. CDR3 nucleotide sequence: TGCGCCAGCAGCCAAGGTCATCACGAGGGGTCCTACGAGCAGTACTTC. It translates to CASSQGHHEGSYEQYF.

This clonotype was counted between two and nine times. The chain joins TRBV14 to TRBJ1-3; no reliable D call. CDR3 length: 15 amino acids. Germline V gene lookup returns CDR1 SGHDN and CDR2 FVKESK. The V end was cut by 2 bases, the J end by 0 bases, with 8 bases between. The CDR3, as DNA: TGTGCCAGCAGCCAACAGACGTACTCTGGAAACACCATATATTTT. Amino acid sequence: CASSQQTYSGNTIYF.

A remark on this clonotype: This may be a read error, as it is one base from a much larger clone. The V and J genes are TRBV11-2 and TRBJ1-6, with D possibly TRBD1 on 5 matching bases. The CDR3 spans 17 residues. CDR1 and CDR2 (germline): SGHAT, FQNNGV. DNA for the CDR3: TGTGCCAGCGGCTTAGAAATTCGTCAGGGAGTGAATTCACCCCTCCACTTT. Its translation: CASGLEIRQGVNSPLHF.

The chain links TRBV6-2 or TRBV6-3 to TRBJ1-1, with D possibly TRBD1 on 6 matching bases. The CDR3 length is 16 residues. Looked up from germline, CDR1 is MNHEY and CDR2 is SVGEGT. The germline V and J ends were trimmed by 2 bases and 0 bases, with 13 bases remaining between them. The CDR3 nucleotides are TGTGCCAGCAGTTACACAGTACAGGGACTGAACACTGAAGCTTTCTTT. Translating gives CASSYTVQGLNTEAFF.

V is TRBV19 and J is TRBJ1-2; tentative D call: TRBD1 (6 bases). Germline V gene sequence: CDR1 LNHDA, CDR2 SQIVND (reference sequence). V lost 3 bases, J lost 0 bases, and 8 bases lay in between. The CDR3 is 14 amino acids. The CDR3 bases are TGTGCCAGTAGTATTGGGACAACTAACTATGGCTACACCTTC. Its translation is CASSIGTTNYGYTF. The complete variable domain, with remaining parts taken from reference TRBV19 and TRBJ1-2, reads DGGITQSPKYLFRKEGQNVTLSCEQNLNHDAMYWYRQDPGQGLRLIYYSQIVNDFQKGDIAEGYSVSREKKESFPLTVTSAQKNPTAFYLCASSIGTTNYGYTFGSGTRLTVV.

This clonotype was observed at least ten times. The rearrangement joins TRBV20-1 to TRBJ1-5; D is unclear. This CDR3 has 15 amino acids. V lost 0 bases to trimming and J lost 3 bases, with 12 bases between them. Per germline, CDR1 DFQATT and CDR2 SNEGSKA (reference sequence). In DNA form, the CDR3 reads TGCAGTGCTAGAGATCGAACTCCTCCCAATCAGCCCCAGCATTTT. Protein: CSARDRTPPNQPQHF.

V gene TRBV12-3 or TRBV12-4 combines with J gene TRBJ2-3; TRBD2 agrees at 15 bases. V shed 0 bases, J shed 4 bases, and the junction held 11 bases outside the gene matches. This CDR3 has 20 residues. CDR3 region: CASSLALRGLAGGIADTQYF. CDR3 nucleotide sequence: TGTGCCAGCAGTTTAGCGCTAAGAGGACTAGCGGGAGGGATTGCAGATACGCAGTATTTT.

At least ten counts were recorded for this clonotype. This chain joins TRBV28 and TRBJ2-4; 7 bases agree with TRBD2. Germline CDR1 is MDHEN and CDR2 is SYDVKM. The CDR3 runs 13 residues. The V gene end was trimmed by 10 bases and the J gene end by 3 bases; junction bases not matched to a gene: 6. The DNA for the CDR3 is TGTGCCACAAGGGGAGGGTTCAAAAACATTCAGTACTTC. Amino acids: CATRGGFKNIQYF.

This clonotype appeared a few times. The chain couples TRBV20-1 to TRBJ2-3; 9 bases map to TRBD2. The CDR3 loop spans 16 amino acids. Germline V gene lookup returns CDR1 DFQATT and CDR2 SNEGSKA (reference sequence). The V gene end was trimmed by 0 bases and the J gene end by 1 base; junction bases not matched to a gene: 5. The CDR3: CSARDLGTSRTDTQYF. CDR3 coding DNA: TGCAGTGCTAGAGACCTCGGGACTAGCCGCACAGATACGCAGTATTTT.

The rearrangement uses TRBV29-1 and TRBJ2-1, with D unresolved. Germline V gives CDR1 SQVTM, CDR2 ANQGSEA. Trimming removed 3 bases from V and 4 bases from J, with 10 bases in between. This CDR3 has 13 amino acids. The chain's CDR3 is CSVDGGQYNEQFF. The DNA for the CDR3 is TGCAGCGTTGATGGTGGTCAGTACAATGAGCAGTTCTTC.

This clonotype occurred many times. J is TRBJ1-2 and V is TRBV2; D unresolved. Germline V gives CDR1 SNHLY, CDR2 FYNNEI. Trimming took 8 bases from V and 3 from J, leaving 22 bases between them. The CDR3 is 16 amino acids. Written as DNA, the CDR3 is TGTGCCAGCTTGGGTGTCCAGGCAGACACGTACTATGGCTACACCTTC. Translating it yields CASLGVQADTYYGYTF.

At least ten counts were recorded for this clonotype. The chain carries TRBV6-2 or TRBV6-3 and TRBJ2-2; D might be TRBD2 (6 bases). Deletions cut 6 bases from V and 6 bases from J, with 8 bases between. Germline-derived CDR1 and CDR2 are MNHEY and SVGEGT. The CDR3 covers 12 residues. CDR3 loop: CASRDYPGELFF. The CDR3 coding sequence is TGTGCCAGCAGGGACTACCCCGGGGAGCTGTTTTTT.

This clonotype occurred many times. The chain's CDR3 is CASSGQGYNEQFF. The CDR3 DNA is TGTGCCAGTAGCGGACAGGGCTACAATGAGCAGTTCTTC. The rearrangement links TRBV19 to TRBJ2-1; the match to TRBD1 covers 8 bases. CDR3 length: 13 amino acids. Losses at the gene ends were 6 bases for V and 3 bases for J; bases not matched to a gene: 1. Germline CDR1 is LNHDA and CDR2 is SQIVND (reference sequence).

There are many counts of this clonotype. This chain links TRBV2 with TRBJ2-7, with 10 nucleotides matching TRBD2. The CDR3 is made up of 15 amino acids. The germline gives CDR1 SNHLY, CDR2 FYNNEI. The trim removed 4 bases at V and 3 bases at J, leaving 6 bases unmatched. Here the CDR3 DNA reads TGTGCCAGCAGTGCTAGCGGGAGAGGGGGCTACGAGCAGTACTTC. Its protein product is CASSASGRGGYEQYF.

The chain carries TRBV28 and TRBJ2-2, with D hard to call. Trimming stripped 2 bases from V and 5 bases from J, with 12 bases between. Germline assignment: CDR1 MDHEN and CDR2 SYDVKM. The CDR3 length is 15 residues. This CDR3 is CASSLGVVETGELFF. CDR3 bases: TGTGCCAGCAGTTTAGGGGTAGTGGAAACCGGGGAGCTGTTTTTT.

In its sample, this clonotype was seen a few times. The V gene is TRBV6-1, the J gene TRBJ2-2; D possibly corresponds to TRBD1 (5 bases). Germline CDR1 reads MNHNS; CDR2 reads SASEGT. The V end lost 5 bases, the J end lost 0 bases, and 10 bases lay between the germline ends. The CDR3 loop spans 15 amino acids. The CDR3 region is CASSSRTPNTGELFF. As DNA, the CDR3 is TGTGCCAGCAGTTCAAGGACACCGAACACCGGGGAGCTGTTTTTT.

This clonotype was observed a handful of times. This chain joins TRBV10-2 and TRBJ2-3; D possibly corresponds to TRBD2 (5 bases). Germline V gene sequence: CDR1 WSHSY, CDR2 SAAADI. Trimming removed 0 bases from V and 2 bases from J, with 6 bases in between. The CDR3 contains 14 residues. This CDR3 is CASSESLATDTQYF. DNA for the CDR3: TGCGCCAGCAGTGAGTCGCTAGCCACAGATACGCAGTATTTT.

This clonotype has ten or more counts. The V gene is TRBV7-2, the J gene TRBJ2-3, with 7 bases lining up with TRBD2. Germline CDR1 and CDR2: SGHTA and FQGNSA. V lost 2 bases and J lost 0; bases outside the gene matches: 17. The CDR3 length is 20 residues. The CDR3 here is CASSLTPAGPRGSSTDTQYF. For the CDR3, the DNA is TGTGCCAGCAGCTTAACCCCAGCGGGACCCCGGGGGTCTAGCACAGATACGCAGTATTTT.

This clonotype appeared many times. The J gene is TRBJ1-1, the V gene TRBV25-1, with D unresolved. This CDR3 comprises 12 residues. Trimming removed 4 bases from V and 1 base from J, with 4 bases in between. Germline V CDR1 and CDR2: MGHDK, SYGVNS. The CDR3 nucleotides are TGTGCCAGCAGTGCCGCGAACACTGAAGCTTTCTTT. The encoded protein is CASSAANTEAFF.

This clonotype was observed a handful of times. In nucleotides, the CDR3 is TGTGCCAGCAGCGAGGGACGGCACTCTGGGGCCAACGTCCTGACTTTC. It is translated as CASSEGRHSGANVLTF. The J gene is TRBJ2-6, the V gene TRBV7-9; either TRBD1 or TRBD2 may fit D (5 bases each). The CDR3 consists of 16 residues. Per germline, CDR1 SEHNR and CDR2 FQNEAQ (reference sequence). V shed 5 bases and J shed 0 bases, with 11 bases lying between them.

The rearrangement links TRBV20-1 to TRBJ2-3; 8 nucleotides agree with TRBD2. Germline lookup yields CDR1 DFQATT and CDR2 SNEGSKA (reference sequence). The CDR3 contains 17 residues. Losses at the gene ends were 2 bases for V and 0 bases for J; bases not matched to a gene: 10. The CDR3 is CSARTAGGPRSTDTQYF. CDR3 nucleotide sequence: TGCAGTGCTAGAACGGCGGGAGGACCCCGTAGCACAGATACGCAGTATTTT.

The chain carries TRBV10-2 and TRBJ2-7; D not resolved. Germline V lookup: CDR1 WSHSY, CDR2 SAAADI. Trimming pared 6 bases from V and 2 bases from J, leaving 11 bases between. The CDR3 spans 13 residues. CDR3 DNA: TGCGCCAGCAGGGTAGGCGTAACCTACGAGCAGTACTTC. Translated, it gives CASRVGVTYEQYF.